Detailed here is one TCR beta chain. Its target is not known. The sample originates from a study of shared clonotypes between healthy human individuals. Study information: Per donor, three plates held CD4 naive cells, three held CD4 memory, two held CD8 naive and one held CD8 memory. Study-wide results and limits: Sharing across four donors was highest in naive CD4 (approximately 5%) and lowest in memory CD8 (0.4%).

Only CD45RO-negative cells positively selected for CCR7 counted as naive CD8 cells, so terminally differentiated effector memory CD45RA+ cells were excluded. Here immunoSEQ multiplex PCR was the method, and the copy in TCRdb shows in-frame clones only, minus some. The sample contains a few million clones, 80% to 95% of which appear only once. Deletions cut 2 bases from V and 6 bases from J, with 16 bases between. The CDR3 loop spans 15 amino acids. Germline V gene lookup returns CDR1 MDHEN and CDR2 SYDVKM. The chain employs TRBV28 and TRBJ1-1, with D possibly being TRBD1 (6 bases). The material sequenced was naive CD8+ T cells from PBMCs. The sequence was collected from a man younger than 30 in good health. Some clones in this sample may be carry-over from other donors' samples. The CDR3 nucleotides read TGTGCCAGCAGTTTAGCGGTGGAGGGGGATCCTGAAGCTTTCTTT. Translation gives CASSLAVEGDPEAFF.